Shown below are 26 T cell receptor beta chains from a single sample sequenced in a study of cytomegalovirus exposure and HLA in healthy donors. The PCR employed 60 Vbeta primers together with 13 Jbeta primers. Method: immunoSEQ multiplex PCR; TCRdb's copy keeps in-frame clones and lacks some. The sample has 100,000 to 150,000 clones, around three quarters seen once; the top ten hold about 2%. Specimen: PBMCs. Receptors were obtained from a man younger than 35 in good health and CMV-seronegative.

V is TRBV6-4 and J is TRBJ1-5; D may be TRBD1 (5 bases). V lost 6 bases and J 4 bases, leaving 34 bases between the germline ends. Germline V gene sequence: CDR1 MRHNA, CDR2 SNTAGT. There are 21 residues in the CDR3. The CDR3 DNA follows: TGTGCCAGCAGCGACGGGCCCGACAGATTCGGTCAGCATGGCTCAAATCAGCCCCAGCATTTT. It yields the protein CASSDGPDRFGQHGSNQPQHF.

The chain links TRBV11-2 to TRBJ2-5; 7 bases align to TRBD2. Per germline, CDR1 SGHAT and CDR2 FQNNGV. Germline trimming cut 1 base from V and 9 bases from J; bases unmatched to any gene: 14. The CDR3 loop spans 16 amino acids. This chain's CDR3 is CASSLVSAGDKRPQYF. In DNA form, the CDR3 reads TGTGCCAGCAGCTTAGTGTCTGCGGGAGACAAGAGACCCCAGTACTTC.

The chain links TRBV14 to TRBJ2-3, with 9 bases lining up with TRBD2. CDR1 is SGHDN and CDR2 is FVKESK in the germline V gene. The junction had 7 bases not matched to a gene; V was cut back by 0 bases and J by 0 bases. The CDR3 spans 18 residues. CDR3 sequence reads: CASSQESKTSGSTDTQYF. DNA for the CDR3: TGTGCCAGCAGCCAAGAATCAAAGACTAGCGGAAGCACAGATACGCAGTATTTT.

The chain is built from TRBV7-2 and TRBJ2-1; TRBD2 aligns across 8 bases. Germline values: CDR1 SGHTA, CDR2 FQGNSA. The CDR3 covers 14 residues. Trimming cost V 5 bases and J 9 bases; bases outside gene matches: 9. As DNA, the CDR3 is TGTGCCAGCAGCCCCATCTTAGCGGGACCTGAGCAGTTCTTC. Translating it yields CASSPILAGPEQFF.

The chain couples TRBV5-1 to TRBJ2-2; TRBD2 might be the D (6 bases). The length of the CDR3 is 15 residues. Germline CDR1 is SGHRS and CDR2 is YFSETQ. V gave up 6 bases and J gave up 4 bases, with 16 bases separating them. CDR3 sequence reads: CASNAPGAATGELFF. In nucleotides, the CDR3 is TGCGCCAGCAATGCTCCGGGAGCCGCCACCGGGGAGCTGTTTTTT.

J is TRBJ2-5 and V is TRBV7-2, with 10 bases identical to TRBD2. The CDR3 totals 13 residues. V shed 3 bases, J shed 7 bases, and the junction held 2 bases outside the gene matches. Germline V gives CDR1 SGHTA, CDR2 FQGNSA. The CDR3 DNA is TGTGCCAGCAGCTTGGAGCGGGAGGGGACCCAGTACTTC. This gives the protein CASSLEREGTQYF.

This clone was seen a handful of times. V usage is TRBV5-4 and J usage is TRBJ1-4, with D possibly TRBD1 on 5 matching bases. CDR3 length: 11 residues. V shed 4 bases and J shed 12 bases, with 10 bases lying between them. Germline-derived CDR1 and CDR2 are SGHNT and YYREEE (reference sequence). The CDR3 region has the DNA TGTGCCAGCAGCCCCTCCAGGGAACTGTTTTTT. Residues: CASSPSRELFF.

The V and J genes are TRBV4-1 and TRBJ1-5; D is perhaps TRBD1 (6 bases). CDR3 length equals 15 residues. V was clipped by 3 bases and J by 8 bases, with 17 bases between them. Per germline, CDR1 MGHRA and CDR2 YSYEKL. CDR3: CASSQGTGTSKPQHF. The CDR3 DNA sequence: TGCGCCAGCAGCCAGGGAACCGGGACAAGCAAGCCCCAGCATTTT.

The rearrangement uses TRBV9 and TRBJ1-1, with D uncertain. Germline assignment: CDR1 SGDLS and CDR2 YYNGEE. V lost 3 bases and J lost 5, with 11 bases in between. The CDR3 is 13 residues long. Written as DNA, the CDR3 is TGTGCCAGCAGCGATGCCCGGGGAACTGAAGCTTTCTTT. Protein: CASSDARGTEAFF.

This rearrangement joins TRBV5-1 to TRBJ2-3; possibly TRBD1 for D (6 bases). Germline-derived CDR1 and CDR2 are SGHRS and YFSETQ. The CDR3 has 15 amino acids. V shed 4 bases and J shed 0 bases, with 12 bases lying between them. The CDR3 DNA sequence: TGCGCCAGCAGCGCGAAGGACAGTAGCACAGATACGCAGTATTTT. This gives the protein CASSAKDSSTDTQYF.

This clone was counted once. The chain carries TRBV27 and TRBJ2-5, with 10 bases fitting TRBD2. The CDR3 has 14 amino acids. Germline-derived CDR1 and CDR2 are MNHEY and SMNVEV (reference sequence). The ends lost 8 bases at V and 2 bases at J; junction bases unmatched: 5. CDR3 bases: TGTGCCAGCGGTCTAGCGGGGGCTCAAGAGACCCAGTACTTC. It specifies CASGLAGAQETQYF.

This clone was recorded only once. The J gene is TRBJ2-1, the V gene TRBV4-1; TRBD1 agrees at 10 bases. CDR3 length: 15 amino acids. Germline V gene sequence: CDR1 MGHRA, CDR2 YSYEKL. V was pared by 2 bases and J by 7 bases, with 5 bases of the junction left unmatched. CDR3 bases: TGCGCCAGCAGCCAACCCGGGACAGGGGTAAATGAGCAGTTCTTC. Translating it yields CASSQPGTGVNEQFF.

The chain carries TRBV18 and TRBJ1-3; 8 nucleotides align to TRBD1. This CDR3 has 16 amino acids. Unmatched junction bases numbered 4, after V lost 3 bases and J lost 0 bases. Germline assignment: CDR1 KGHSH and CDR2 LQKENI. The CDR3, as DNA: TGTGCCAGCTCACCGCGAGACAGGGGCTCTGGAAACACCATATATTTT. Amino acid sequence: CASSPRDRGSGNTIYF.

This clone was seen just once. This chain links TRBV19 with TRBJ2-1, with 13 bases lining up with TRBD2. This CDR3 region has 20 residues. Germline V CDR1 and CDR2: LNHDA, SQIVND (reference sequence). Trimming at V came to 5 bases and at J to 0 bases, leaving 13 bases not matched to a gene. The CDR3 DNA reads TGTGCCAGTAGTCCGGGGACTAGCGGGGCTAAATTTAGCTCCTACAATGAGCAGTTCTTC. Protein sequence: CASSPGTSGAKFSSYNEQFF.

The V call is TRBV7-2, the J call TRBJ2-1; weak D call: TRBD2 (6 bases). Trimming cost V 3 bases and J 1 base, with 10 bases left between them. The germline V gene encodes CDR1 SGHTA and CDR2 FQGNSA. The CDR3 totals 15 residues. CDR3 sequence (DNA): TGTGCCAGCAGCTTCGGGAGTGGATCCTACAATGAGCAGTTCTTC. It specifies CASSFGSGSYNEQFF.

This chain links TRBV5-4 with TRBJ2-2; 14 nucleotides align to TRBD2. The length of the CDR3 is 17 residues. V was pared by 7 bases and J by 5 bases, with 10 bases of the junction left unmatched. Germline V gives CDR1 SGHNT, CDR2 YYREEE (reference sequence). The DNA of the CDR3 is TGTGCCAGCCGGCCGGGACTAGCGGGAGCCGGGACCGGGGAGCTGTTTTTT. Protein: CASRPGLAGAGTGELFF. The complete variable domain, with remaining parts taken from reference TRBV5-4 and TRBJ2-2, reads ETGVTQSPTHLIKTRGQQVTLRCSSQSGHNTVSWYQQALGQGPQFIFQYYREEENGRGNFPPRFSGLQFPNYSSELNVNALELDDSALYLCASRPGLAGAGTGELFFGEGSRLTVL.

J is TRBJ2-2 and V is TRBV5-1; no definite D call. The CDR3 extends over 15 amino acids. V gave up 2 bases and J gave up 0 bases, with 8 bases separating them. Germline-derived CDR1 and CDR2 are SGHRS and YFSETQ. This CDR3 is CASSFLEPNTGELFF. The DNA for the CDR3 is TGCGCCAGCAGCTTTCTGGAGCCGAACACCGGGGAGCTGTTTTTT.

The rearrangement joins TRBV5-1 to TRBJ2-3, with a possible D match to TRBD2 (5 bases). V lost 4 bases and J 0 bases, leaving 15 bases between the germline ends. The germline gives CDR1 SGHRS, CDR2 YFSETQ. The CDR3 runs to 16 residues. For the CDR3, the DNA is TGCGCCAGCAGCACCCCCCTAGCAGATAGCACAGATACGCAGTATTTT. It yields the protein CASSTPLADSTDTQYF.

CDR3 bases: TGCGCCAGCAGCTTAGAGACTAGCGGGAAGTCCGGCAATGAGCAGTTCTTC. This gives the protein CASSLETSGKSGNEQFF. This sequence joins TRBV5-1 and TRBJ2-1; 11 positions agree with TRBD2. Trimming removed 2 bases from V and 6 bases from J; junction bases left unmatched: 10. Germline V gene sequence: CDR1 SGHRS, CDR2 YFSETQ. The length of the CDR3 is 17 residues.

The V call is TRBV28, the J call TRBJ2-5; 8 bases map to TRBD1. The germline V gene encodes CDR1 MDHEN and CDR2 SYDVKM. CDR3 length: 14 amino acids. J gave up 2 bases and V 4 bases, and 3 bases lay outside the gene matches. The CDR3, as DNA: TGTGCCAGCAGTTCGGGACAGGAGCAAGAGACCCAGTACTTC. Translating gives CASSSGQEQETQYF.

CDR3 in amino acids: CASSLRTSGIHEQFF. The CDR3 region has the DNA TGTGCCAGCAGTCTGCGGACTAGCGGGATCCATGAGCAGTTCTTC. The chain combines TRBV6-1 with TRBJ2-1; 12 nucleotides agree with TRBD2. This CDR3 region has 15 residues. After removal of 5 bases from V and 8 bases from J, the junction contained 7 bases not matched to a gene. Germline CDR1 and CDR2: MNHNS and SASEGT.

The chain joins TRBV5-1 to TRBJ1-1; TRBD1 might be the D (6 bases). CDR3 length: 14 residues. Germline values: CDR1 SGHRS, CDR2 YFSETQ. The ends were cut back, 4 bases at V and 5 bases at J, with 15 bases in the middle. CDR3 bases: TGCGCCAGCAGCGGTGGGGGCGGGGGGACTGAAGCTTTCTTT. Amino acids: CASSGGGGGTEAFF.

A remark on this clone: Germline is not matched at one junction end, which may reflect a read error. The chain recombines TRBV7-9 with TRBJ2-5; D is unresolved. The CDR3 runs 14 residues. Germline CDR1 SEHNR, CDR2 FQNEAQ (reference sequence). The CDR3 sequence is CSSSLGPTLETQYF. As DNA, the CDR3 is TGTTCCAGCAGCTTAGGACCGACTTTGGAGACCCAGTACTTC.

This clone was counted a single time. At one of its ends the junction is not consistent with the germline gene, which may arise from a read error. The chain uses TRBV7-7 and TRBJ2-1; no clear D. CDR3 length: 13 amino acids. Germline values: CDR1 SSHAT, CDR2 FNYEAQ (reference sequence). The CDR3 here is CASSLGPDNEQFF. The CDR3 DNA reads as TGTGCTAGCAGCTTAGGCCCGGACAATGAGCAGTTCTTC.

The chain recombines TRBV5-4 with TRBJ2-2, with D perhaps matching TRBD2 (6 bases). The V gene's germline CDR1 is SGHNT and CDR2 YYREEE (reference sequence). Trimming took 4 bases from V and 3 from J, leaving 16 bases between them. The CDR3 is 16 amino acids. The DNA for the CDR3 is TGTGCCAGCAGCCCAAGAGTCGGGAGTGACACCGGGGAGCTGTTTTTT. Translation: CASSPRVGSDTGELFF.

This clone was observed once. This chain links TRBV6-1 with TRBJ1-5, with D possibly TRBD1 on 6 matching bases. Per the germline V gene, CDR1 is MNHNS and CDR2 is SASEGT. The CDR3 consists of 13 residues. V was pared by 4 bases and J by 4 bases, with 8 bases between. This CDR3 is CASSGQVNQPQHF. In DNA form, the CDR3 reads TGTGCCAGCAGTGGACAGGTGAATCAGCCCCAGCATTTT.